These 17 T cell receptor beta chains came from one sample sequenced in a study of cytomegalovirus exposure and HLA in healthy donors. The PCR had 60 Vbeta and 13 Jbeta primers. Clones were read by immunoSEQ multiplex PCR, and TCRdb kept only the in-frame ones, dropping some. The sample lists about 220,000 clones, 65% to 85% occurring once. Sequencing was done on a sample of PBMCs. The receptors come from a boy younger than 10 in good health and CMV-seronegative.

CDR3 nucleotides: TGTGCCAGCAGTGAATCTGTGCAGTCATGGAGAGCTTTCTTT. It specifies CASSESVQSWRAFF. The V call is TRBV25-1, the J call TRBJ1-1; D remains ambiguous. The germline CDR1 and CDR2 sequences are MGHDK and SYGVNS. The CDR3 covers 14 residues. Trimming took off 1 base at V and 10 bases at J, with 16 bases between the two ends.

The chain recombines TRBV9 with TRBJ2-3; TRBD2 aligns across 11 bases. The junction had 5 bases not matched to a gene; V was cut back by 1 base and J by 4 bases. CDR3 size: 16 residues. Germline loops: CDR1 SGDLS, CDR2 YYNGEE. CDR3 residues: CASSVRTSGSPDTQYF. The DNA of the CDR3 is TGTGCCAGCAGCGTACGGACTAGCGGGTCCCCAGATACGCAGTATTTT.

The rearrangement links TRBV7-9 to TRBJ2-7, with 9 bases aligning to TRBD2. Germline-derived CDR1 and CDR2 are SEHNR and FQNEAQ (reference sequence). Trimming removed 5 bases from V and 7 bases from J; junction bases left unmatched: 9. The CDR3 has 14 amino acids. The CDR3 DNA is TGTGCCAGCAGCGCGGCGGGAGGGCCTAGGGAGCAGTACTTC. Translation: CASSAAGGPREQYF.

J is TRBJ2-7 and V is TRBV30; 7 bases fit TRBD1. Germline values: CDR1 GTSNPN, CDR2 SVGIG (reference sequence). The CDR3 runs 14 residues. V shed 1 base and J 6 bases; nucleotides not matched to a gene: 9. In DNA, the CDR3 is TGTGCCTGGAGTGGTTATGACAGGGTGAGCGAGCAGTACTTC. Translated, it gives CAWSGYDRVSEQYF.

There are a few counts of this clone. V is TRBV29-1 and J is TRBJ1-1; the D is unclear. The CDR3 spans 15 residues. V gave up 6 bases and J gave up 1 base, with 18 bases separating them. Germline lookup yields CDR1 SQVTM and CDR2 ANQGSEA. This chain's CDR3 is CSVHGKRTGNTEAFF. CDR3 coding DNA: TGCAGCGTCCACGGAAAGCGGACGGGGAACACTGAAGCTTTCTTT.

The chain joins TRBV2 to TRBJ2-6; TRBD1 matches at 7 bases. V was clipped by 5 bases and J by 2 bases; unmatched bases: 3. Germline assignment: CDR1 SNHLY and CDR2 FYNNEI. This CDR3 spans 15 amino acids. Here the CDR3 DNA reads TGTGCCAGCAGTACAGGACAGGCTGGGGCCAACGTCCTGACTTTC. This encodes CASSTGQAGANVLTF.

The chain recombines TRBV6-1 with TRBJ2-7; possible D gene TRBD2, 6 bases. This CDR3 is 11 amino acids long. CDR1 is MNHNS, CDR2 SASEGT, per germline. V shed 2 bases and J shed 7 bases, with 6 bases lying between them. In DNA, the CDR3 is TGTGCCAGCAGTGAAAGCGGGGAGCAGTACTTC. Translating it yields CASSESGEQYF.

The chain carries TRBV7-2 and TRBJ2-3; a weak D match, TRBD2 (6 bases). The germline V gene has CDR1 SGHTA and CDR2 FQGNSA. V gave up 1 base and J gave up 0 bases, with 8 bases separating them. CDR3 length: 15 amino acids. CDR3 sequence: CASSLVADSTDTQYF. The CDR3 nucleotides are TGTGCCAGCAGCTTAGTAGCGGATAGCACAGATACGCAGTATTTT.

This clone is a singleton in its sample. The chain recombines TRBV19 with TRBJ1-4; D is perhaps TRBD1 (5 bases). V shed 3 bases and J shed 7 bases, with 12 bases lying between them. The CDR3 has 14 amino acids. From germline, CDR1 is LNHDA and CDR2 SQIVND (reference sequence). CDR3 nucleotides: TGTGCCAGTAGTATCCCCGGGAGGGGTGAAAAACTGTTTTTT. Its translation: CASSIPGRGEKLFF. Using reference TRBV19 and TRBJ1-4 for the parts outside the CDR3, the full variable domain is DGGITQSPKYLFRKEGQNVTLSCEQNLNHDAMYWYRQDPGQGLRLIYYSQIVNDFQKGDIAEGYSVSREKKESFPLTVTSAQKNPTAFYLCASSIPGRGEKLFFGSGTQLSVL.

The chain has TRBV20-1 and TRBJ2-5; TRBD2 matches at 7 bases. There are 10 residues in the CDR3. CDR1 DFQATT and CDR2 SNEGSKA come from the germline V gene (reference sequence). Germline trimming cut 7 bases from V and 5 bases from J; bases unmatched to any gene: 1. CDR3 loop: CSVGGETQYF. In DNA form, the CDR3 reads TGCAGTGTGGGGGGGGAGACCCAGTACTTC.

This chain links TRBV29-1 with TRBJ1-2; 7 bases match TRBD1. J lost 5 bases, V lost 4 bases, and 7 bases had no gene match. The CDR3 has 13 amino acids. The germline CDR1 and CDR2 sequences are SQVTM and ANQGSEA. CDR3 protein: CSVGLGTAYGYTF. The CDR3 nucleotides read TGCAGCGTTGGACTCGGGACAGCGTATGGCTACACCTTC.

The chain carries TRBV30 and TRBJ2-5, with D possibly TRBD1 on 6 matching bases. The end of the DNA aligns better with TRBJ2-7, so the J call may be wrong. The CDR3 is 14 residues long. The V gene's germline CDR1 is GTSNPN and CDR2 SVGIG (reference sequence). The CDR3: CAGTRGGGSYEQYF. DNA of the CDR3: TGTGCCGGGACCAGGGGTGGTGGCTCCTACGAGCAGTACTTC.

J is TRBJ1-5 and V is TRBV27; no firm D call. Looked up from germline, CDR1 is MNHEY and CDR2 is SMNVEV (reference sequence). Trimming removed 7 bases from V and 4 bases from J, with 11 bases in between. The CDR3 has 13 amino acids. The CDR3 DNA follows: TGTGCCAGCAACGGCGGCTTTAATCAGCCCCAGCATTTT. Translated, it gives CASNGGFNQPQHF.

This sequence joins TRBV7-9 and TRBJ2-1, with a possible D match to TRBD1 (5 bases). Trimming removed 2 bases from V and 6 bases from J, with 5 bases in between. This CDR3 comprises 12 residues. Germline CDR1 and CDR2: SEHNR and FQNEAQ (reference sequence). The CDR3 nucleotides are TGTGCCAGCAGCTTAAGGGGCAATGAGCAGTTCTTC. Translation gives CASSLRGNEQFF.

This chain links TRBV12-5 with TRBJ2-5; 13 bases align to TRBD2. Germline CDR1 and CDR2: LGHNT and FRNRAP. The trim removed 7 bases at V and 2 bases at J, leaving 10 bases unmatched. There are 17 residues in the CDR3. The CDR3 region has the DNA TGTGCTAGTGCCCCCGGGACGACTAGCGGGGGGCAAGAGACCCAGTACTTC. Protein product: CASAPGTTSGGQETQYF. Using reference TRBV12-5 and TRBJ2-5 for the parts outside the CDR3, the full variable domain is DARVTQTPRHKVTEMGQEVTMRCQPILGHNTVFWYRQTMMQGLELLAYFRNRAPLDDSGMPKDRFSAEMPDATLATLKIQPSEPRDSAVYFCASAPGTTSGGQETQYFGPGTRLLVL.

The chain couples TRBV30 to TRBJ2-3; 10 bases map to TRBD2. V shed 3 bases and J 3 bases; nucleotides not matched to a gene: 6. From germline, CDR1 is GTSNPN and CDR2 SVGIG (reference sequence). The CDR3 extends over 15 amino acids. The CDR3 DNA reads TGTGCCTGGAGGATCCTAGCGGGGGCGACAGATACGCAGTATTTT. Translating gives CAWRILAGATDTQYF.

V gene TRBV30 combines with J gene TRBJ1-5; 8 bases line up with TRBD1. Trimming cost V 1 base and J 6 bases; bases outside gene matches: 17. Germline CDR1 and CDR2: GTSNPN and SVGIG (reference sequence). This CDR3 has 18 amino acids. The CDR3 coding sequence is TGTGCCTGGAGTGGGGGTGACAGGGGAAGTTCGCGGGGTCAGCCCCAGCATTTT. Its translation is CAWSGGDRGSSRGQPQHF.